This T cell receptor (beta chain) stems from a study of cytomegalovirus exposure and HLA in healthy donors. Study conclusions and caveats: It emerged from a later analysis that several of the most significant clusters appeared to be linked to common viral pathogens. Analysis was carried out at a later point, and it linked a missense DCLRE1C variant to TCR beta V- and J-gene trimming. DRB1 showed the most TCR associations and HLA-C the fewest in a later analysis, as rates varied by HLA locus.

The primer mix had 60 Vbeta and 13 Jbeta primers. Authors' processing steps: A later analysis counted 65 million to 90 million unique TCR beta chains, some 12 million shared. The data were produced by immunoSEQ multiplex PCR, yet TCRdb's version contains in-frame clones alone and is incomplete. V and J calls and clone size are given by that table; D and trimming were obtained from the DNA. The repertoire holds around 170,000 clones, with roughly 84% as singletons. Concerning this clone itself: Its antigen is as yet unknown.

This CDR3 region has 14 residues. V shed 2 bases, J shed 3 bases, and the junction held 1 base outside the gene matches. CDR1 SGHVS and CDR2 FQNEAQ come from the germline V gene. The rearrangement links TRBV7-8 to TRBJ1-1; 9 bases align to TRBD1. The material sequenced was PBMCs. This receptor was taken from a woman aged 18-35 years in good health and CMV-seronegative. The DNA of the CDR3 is TGTGCCAGCAGCTTAAGGGACAGGGACACTGAAGCTTTCTTT. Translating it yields CASSLRDRDTEAFF.